This T cell receptor beta chain was profiled in a study of regulatory T cells in long-lasting Graves disease. Time point noted: newly diagnosed GD, antithyroid drugs for less than 3 months. TCR sequences were obtained from RNA taken from PBMCs. Roughly 9 milliliters of peripheral blood went into EDTA tubes. Many counts were recorded for this clonotype. Its target is not known. In building TCR beta libraries, iRepertoire HTBI primers were used together with Arm-PCR of CDR3 regions. TCRdb redid the calling of the multiplex PCR reads with MiXCR, one entry per CDR3 protein. This sample has approximately 300,000 distinct CDR3 sequences; 15% to 20% occur once, and the top ten carry more than 35%. Whole-study findings and limits: With a small sample size, accuracy may have been reduced. Persistent disease preferred TRBV28, TRBJ1-2 and TRBJ2-5; new disease, TRBV20-1 and TRBJ2-1.

Trimming left V 6 bases short and J 4 bases short, with 10 bases between. The CDR3 loop spans 12 amino acids. Germline-derived CDR1 and CDR2 are DFQATT and SNEGSKA (reference sequence). J is TRBJ1-5 and V is TRBV20-1, with D perhaps TRBD1 (5 bases). The receptor's source is a female donor with Graves disease. Sequences were derived from peripheral blood mononuclear cells (PBMCs), sampled at new diagnosis, from a patient treated with antithyroid drugs. The CDR3 protein is CSAKWGNQPQHF. CDR3 bases: TGCAGTGCCAAGTGGGGGAATCAGCCCCAGCATTTT.